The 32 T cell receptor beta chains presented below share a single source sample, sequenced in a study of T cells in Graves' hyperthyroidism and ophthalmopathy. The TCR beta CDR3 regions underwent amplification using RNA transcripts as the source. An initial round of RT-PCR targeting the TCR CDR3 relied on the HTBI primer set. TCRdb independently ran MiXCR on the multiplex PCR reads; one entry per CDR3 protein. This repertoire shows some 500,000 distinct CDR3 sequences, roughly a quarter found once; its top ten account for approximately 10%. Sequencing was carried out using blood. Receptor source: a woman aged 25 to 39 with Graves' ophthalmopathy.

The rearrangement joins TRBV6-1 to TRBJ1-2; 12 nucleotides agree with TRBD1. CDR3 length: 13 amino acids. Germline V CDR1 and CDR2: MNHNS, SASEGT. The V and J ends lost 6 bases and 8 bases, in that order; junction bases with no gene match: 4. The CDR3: CASRGDRGRGYTF. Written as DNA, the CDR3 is TGTGCCAGCAGAGGGGACAGGGGGCGAGGCTACACCTTC.

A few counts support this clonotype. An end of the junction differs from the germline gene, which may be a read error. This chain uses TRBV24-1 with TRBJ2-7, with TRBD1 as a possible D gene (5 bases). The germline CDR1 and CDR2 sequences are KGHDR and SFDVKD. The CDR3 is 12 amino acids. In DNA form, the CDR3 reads TGCGAATCGAAAGGGGTTGGCCACGAGCAGTACTTC. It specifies CESKGVGHEQYF.

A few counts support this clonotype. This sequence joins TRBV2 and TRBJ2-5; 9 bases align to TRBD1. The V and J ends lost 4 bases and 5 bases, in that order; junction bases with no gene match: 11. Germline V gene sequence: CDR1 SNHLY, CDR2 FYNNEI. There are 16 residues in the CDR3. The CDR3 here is CASSVGQGITPETQYF. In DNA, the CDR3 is TGTGCCAGCAGTGTTGGACAGGGGATAACCCCGGAGACCCAGTACTTC.

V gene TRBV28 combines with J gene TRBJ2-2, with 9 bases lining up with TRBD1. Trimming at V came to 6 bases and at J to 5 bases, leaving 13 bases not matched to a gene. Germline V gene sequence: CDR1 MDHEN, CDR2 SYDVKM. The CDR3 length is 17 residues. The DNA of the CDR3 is TGTGCCAGCAGCCAAGAACAGGGGGCGGGTGTAACCGGGGAGCTGTTTTTT. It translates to CASSQEQGAGVTGELFF.

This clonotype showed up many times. As DNA, the CDR3 is TGTGCCAGCATAGGCAACCAGGCTAACTATGGCTACACCTTC. It specifies CASIGNQANYGYTF. V is TRBV6-5 and J is TRBJ1-2, with D hard to call. Trimming removed 7 bases at V and 0 bases at J, with 12 bases between. In germline, CDR1 is MNHEY, CDR2 SVGAGI. CDR3 length: 14 residues.

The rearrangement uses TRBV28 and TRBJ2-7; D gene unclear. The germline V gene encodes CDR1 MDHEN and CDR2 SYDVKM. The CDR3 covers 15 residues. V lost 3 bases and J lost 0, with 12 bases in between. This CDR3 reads CASSLSVESSYEQYF. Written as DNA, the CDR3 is TGTGCCAGCAGTTTGTCAGTCGAAAGCTCCTACGAGCAGTACTTC. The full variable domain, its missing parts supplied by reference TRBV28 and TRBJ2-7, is DVKVTQSSRYLVKRTGEKVFLECVQDMDHENMFWYRQDPGLGLRLIYFSYDVKMKEKGDIPEGYSVSREKKERFSLILESASTNQTSMYLCASSLSVESSYEQYFGPGTRLTVT.

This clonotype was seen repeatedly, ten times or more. DNA of the CDR3: TGTGCCAGCGGGTCCGACGAGCAGTACTTC. As protein: CASGSDEQYF. The J gene is TRBJ2-7, the V gene TRBV2; D unresolved. Trimming took off 8 bases at V and 5 bases at J, with 7 bases between the two ends. Germline V lookup: CDR1 SNHLY, CDR2 FYNNEI. The CDR3 extends over 10 amino acids.

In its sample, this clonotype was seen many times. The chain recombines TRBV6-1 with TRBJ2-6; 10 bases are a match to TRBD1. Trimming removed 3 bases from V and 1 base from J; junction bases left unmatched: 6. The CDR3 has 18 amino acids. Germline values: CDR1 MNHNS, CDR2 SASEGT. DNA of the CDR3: TGTGCCAGCAGTGATTGGGACAGGGGAGCTTCTGGGGCCAACGTCCTGACTTTC. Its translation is CASSDWDRGASGANVLTF.

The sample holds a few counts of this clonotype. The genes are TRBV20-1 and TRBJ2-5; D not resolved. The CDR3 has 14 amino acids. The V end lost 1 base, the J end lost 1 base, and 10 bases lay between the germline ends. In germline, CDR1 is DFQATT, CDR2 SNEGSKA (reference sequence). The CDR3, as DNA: TGCAGTGCTAGAGTCGCTAGGCCCCAAGAGACCCAGTACTTC. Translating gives CSARVARPQETQYF.

The CDR3 nucleotides read TGTGCCATCAGTACCGGACAAAGCAATCAGCCCCAGCATTTT. Its translation is CAISTGQSNQPQHF. The genes are TRBV10-3 and TRBJ1-5, with D perhaps matching TRBD1 (5 bases). This CDR3 region has 14 residues. Germline CDR1 is ENHRY and CDR2 is SYGVKD. With 5 bases removed from V and 1 base from J, the gap between germline ends came to 9 bases.

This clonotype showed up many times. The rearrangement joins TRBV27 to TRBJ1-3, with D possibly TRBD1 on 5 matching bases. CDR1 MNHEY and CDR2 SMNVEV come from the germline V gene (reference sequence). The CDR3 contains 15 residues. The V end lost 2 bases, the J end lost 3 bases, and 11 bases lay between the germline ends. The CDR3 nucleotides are TGTGCCAGCAGTTTACTGGGGGGACTTGGAAACACCATATATTTT. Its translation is CASSLLGGLGNTIYF.

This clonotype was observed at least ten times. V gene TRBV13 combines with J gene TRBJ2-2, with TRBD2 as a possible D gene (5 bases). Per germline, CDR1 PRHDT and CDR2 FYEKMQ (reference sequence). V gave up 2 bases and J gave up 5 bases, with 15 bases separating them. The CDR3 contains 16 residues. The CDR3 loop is CASSLSVRRSTGELFF. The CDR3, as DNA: TGTGCCAGCAGCTTATCGGTTCGGAGGTCGACCGGGGAGCTGTTTTTT.

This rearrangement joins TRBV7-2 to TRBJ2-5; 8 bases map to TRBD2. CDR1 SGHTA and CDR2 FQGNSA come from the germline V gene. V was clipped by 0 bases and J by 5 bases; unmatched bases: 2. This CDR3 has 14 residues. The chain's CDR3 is CASSLALAGETQYF. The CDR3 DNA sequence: TGTGCCAGCAGCTTAGCCTTAGCGGGGGAGACCCAGTACTTC.

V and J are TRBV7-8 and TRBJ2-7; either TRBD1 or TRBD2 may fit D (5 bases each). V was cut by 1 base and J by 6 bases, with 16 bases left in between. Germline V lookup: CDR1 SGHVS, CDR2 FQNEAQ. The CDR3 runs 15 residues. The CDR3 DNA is TGTGCCAGCAGCTTAGTAGGAGTAGCGAGGGGCGAGCAGTACTTC. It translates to CASSLVGVARGEQYF. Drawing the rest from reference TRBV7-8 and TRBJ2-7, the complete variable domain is GAGVSQSPRYKVAKRGQDVALRCDPISGHVSLFWYQQALGQGPEFLTYFQNEAQLDKSGLPSDRFFAERPEGSVSTLKIQRTQQEDSAVYLCASSLVGVARGEQYFGPGTRLTVT.

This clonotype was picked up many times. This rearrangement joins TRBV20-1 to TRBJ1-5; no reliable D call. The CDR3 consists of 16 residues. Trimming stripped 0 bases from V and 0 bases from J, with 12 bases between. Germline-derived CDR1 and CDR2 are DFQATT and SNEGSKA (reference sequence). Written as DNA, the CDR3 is TGCAGTGCTAGAGACTCAGGAGGCCTTAGCAATCAGCCCCAGCATTTT. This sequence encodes CSARDSGGLSNQPQHF.

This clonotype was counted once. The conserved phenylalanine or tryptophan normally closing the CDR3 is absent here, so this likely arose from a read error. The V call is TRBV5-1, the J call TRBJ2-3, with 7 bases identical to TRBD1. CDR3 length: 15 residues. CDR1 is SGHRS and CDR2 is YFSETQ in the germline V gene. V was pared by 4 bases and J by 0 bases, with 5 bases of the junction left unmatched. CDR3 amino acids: CASSKGTESTDTQYC. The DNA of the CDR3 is TGCGCCAGCAGCAAAGGGACAGAAAGCACAGATACGCAGTATTGT.

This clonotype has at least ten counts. The CDR3 region has the DNA TGTGCCAGCAGTTTTAGACTAGCCCCCGGGGAGCTGTTTTTT. As protein: CASSFRLAPGELFF. The chain combines TRBV6-5 with TRBJ2-2; TRBD2 matches at 7 bases. CDR1 and CDR2 (germline): MNHEY, SVGAGI. The CDR3 length is 14 residues. Germline trimming cut 4 bases from V and 6 bases from J; bases unmatched to any gene: 5.

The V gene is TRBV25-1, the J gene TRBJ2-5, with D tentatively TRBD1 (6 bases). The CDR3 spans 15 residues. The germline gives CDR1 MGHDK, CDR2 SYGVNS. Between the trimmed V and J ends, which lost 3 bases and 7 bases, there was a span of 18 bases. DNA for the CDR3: TGTGCCAGCAGTGAGCCAGGGGCCAGTGAGGTGACCCAGTACTTC. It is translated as CASSEPGASEVTQYF. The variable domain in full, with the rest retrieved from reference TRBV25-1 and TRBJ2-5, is EADIYQTPRYLVIGTGKKITLECSQTMGHDKMYWYQQDPGMELHLIHYSYGVNSTEKGDLSSESTVSRIRTEHFPLTLESARPSHTSQYLCASSEPGASEVTQYFGPGTRLLVL.

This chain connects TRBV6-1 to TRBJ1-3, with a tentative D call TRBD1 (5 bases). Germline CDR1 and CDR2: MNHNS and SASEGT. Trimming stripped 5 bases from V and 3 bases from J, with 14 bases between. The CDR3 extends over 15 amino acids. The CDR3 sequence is CASSLRRTNGNTIYF. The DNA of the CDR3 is TGTGCCAGCAGTCTTAGACGGACAAATGGAAACACCATATATTTT.

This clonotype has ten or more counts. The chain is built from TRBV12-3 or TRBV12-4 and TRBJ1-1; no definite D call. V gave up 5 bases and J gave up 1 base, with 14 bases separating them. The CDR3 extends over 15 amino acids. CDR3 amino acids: CASSSQEGRNTEAFF. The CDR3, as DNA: TGTGCCAGCAGTAGCCAGGAGGGTAGGAACACTGAAGCTTTCTTT.

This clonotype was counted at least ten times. Here the CDR3 DNA reads TGTGCCAGCAGCGTGGATCCGGGCACCGGGGAGCTGTTTTTT. Encoded protein: CASSVDPGTGELFF. J is TRBJ2-2 and V is TRBV11-2; no firm D call. CDR1 is SGHAT, CDR2 FQNNGV, per germline. The ends were cut back, 5 bases at V and 4 bases at J, with 11 bases in the middle. The CDR3 runs 14 residues.

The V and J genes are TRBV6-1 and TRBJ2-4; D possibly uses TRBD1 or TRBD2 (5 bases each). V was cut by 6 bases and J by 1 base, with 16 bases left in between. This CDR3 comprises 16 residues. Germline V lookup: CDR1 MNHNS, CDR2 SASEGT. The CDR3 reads CASSALGDGAKNIQYF. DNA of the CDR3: TGTGCCAGCAGCGCCCTCGGGGACGGGGCCAAAAACATTCAGTACTTC.

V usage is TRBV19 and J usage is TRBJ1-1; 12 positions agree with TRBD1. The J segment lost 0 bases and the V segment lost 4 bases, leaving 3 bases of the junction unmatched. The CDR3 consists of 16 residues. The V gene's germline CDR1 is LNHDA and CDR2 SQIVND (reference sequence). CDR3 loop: CASSRDRGPLNTEAFF. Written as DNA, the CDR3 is TGTGCCAGTAGTAGGGACAGGGGGCCGCTGAACACTGAAGCTTTCTTT.

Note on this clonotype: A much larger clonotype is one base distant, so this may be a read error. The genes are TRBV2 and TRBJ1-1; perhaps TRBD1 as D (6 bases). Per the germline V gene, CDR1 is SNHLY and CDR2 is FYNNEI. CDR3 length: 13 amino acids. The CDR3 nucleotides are TGTGCCAGCAGTGCAGGGTGGGACACTGAAGCTTGCTTT. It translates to CASSAGWDTEACF.

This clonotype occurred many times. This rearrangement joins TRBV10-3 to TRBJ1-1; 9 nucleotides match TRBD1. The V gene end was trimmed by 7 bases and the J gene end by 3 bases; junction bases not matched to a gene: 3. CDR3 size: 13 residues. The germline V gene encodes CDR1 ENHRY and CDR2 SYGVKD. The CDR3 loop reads CAITRTGDTEAFF. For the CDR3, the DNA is TGTGCCATCACGAGGACAGGGGACACTGAAGCTTTCTTT.

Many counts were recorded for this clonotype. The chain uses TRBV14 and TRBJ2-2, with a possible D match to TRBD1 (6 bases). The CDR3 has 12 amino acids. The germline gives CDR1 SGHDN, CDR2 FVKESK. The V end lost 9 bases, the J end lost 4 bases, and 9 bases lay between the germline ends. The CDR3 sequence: CASGGLTGELFF. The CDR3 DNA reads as TGTGCCAGTGGGGGCCTCACCGGGGAGCTGTTTTTT. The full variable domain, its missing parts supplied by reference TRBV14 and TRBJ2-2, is EAGVTQFPSHSVIEKGQTVTLRCDPISGHDNLYWYRRVMGKEIKFLLHFVKESKQDESGMPNNRFLAERTGGTYSTLKVQPAELEDSGVYFCASGGLTGELFFGEGSRLTVL.

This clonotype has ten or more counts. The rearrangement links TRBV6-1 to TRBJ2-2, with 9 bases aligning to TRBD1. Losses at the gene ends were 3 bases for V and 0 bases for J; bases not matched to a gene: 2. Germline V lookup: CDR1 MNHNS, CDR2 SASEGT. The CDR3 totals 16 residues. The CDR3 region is CASSEGQGANTGELFF. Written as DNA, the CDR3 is TGTGCCAGCAGTGAGGGACAGGGAGCGAACACCGGGGAGCTGTTTTTT.

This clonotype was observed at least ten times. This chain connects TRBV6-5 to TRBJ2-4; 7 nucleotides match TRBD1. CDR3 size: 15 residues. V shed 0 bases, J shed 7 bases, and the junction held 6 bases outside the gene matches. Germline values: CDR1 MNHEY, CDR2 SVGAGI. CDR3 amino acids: CASSYSRQGMNIQYF. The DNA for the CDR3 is TGTGCCAGCAGTTACTCACGACAGGGAATGAACATTCAGTACTTC.

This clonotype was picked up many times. The DNA for the CDR3 is TGCAGCGTTGATTGGGGAAACACCGGGGAGCTGTTTTTT. It is translated as CSVDWGNTGELFF. V gene TRBV29-1 combines with J gene TRBJ2-2; D not certain. The CDR3 has 13 residues. Germline values: CDR1 SQVTM, CDR2 ANQGSEA. V lost 3 bases and J lost 2, with 7 bases in between.

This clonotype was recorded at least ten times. CDR3 sequence reads: CASSPTGDDSPLHF. In DNA, the CDR3 is TGTGCCAGCAGCCCGACAGGGGATGATTCACCCCTCCACTTT. This chain uses TRBV7-3 with TRBJ1-6; 8 positions agree with TRBD1. J gave up 8 bases and V 5 bases, and 5 bases lay outside the gene matches. The CDR3 spans 14 residues. CDR1 is SGHTA, CDR2 FQGTGA, per germline.

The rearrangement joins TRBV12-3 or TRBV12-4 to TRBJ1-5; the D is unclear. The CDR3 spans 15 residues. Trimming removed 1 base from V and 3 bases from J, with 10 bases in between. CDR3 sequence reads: CASSLGFGPNQPQHF. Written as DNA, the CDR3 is TGTGCCAGCAGTTTAGGATTCGGACCCAATCAGCCCCAGCATTTT.

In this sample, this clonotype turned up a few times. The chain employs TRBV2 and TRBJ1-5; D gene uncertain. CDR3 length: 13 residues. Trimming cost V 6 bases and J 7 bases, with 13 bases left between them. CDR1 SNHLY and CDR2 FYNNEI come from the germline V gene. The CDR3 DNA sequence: TGTGCCAGCAGCGGGGAGTTGGGGCAGCCCCAGCATTTT. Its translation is CASSGELGQPQHF. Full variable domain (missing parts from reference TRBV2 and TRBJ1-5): EPEVTQTPSHQVTQMGQEVILRCVPISNHLYFYWYRQILGQKVEFLVSFYNNEISEKSEIFDDQFSVERPDGSNFTLKIRSTKLEDSAMYFCASSGELGQPQHFGDGTRLSIL.